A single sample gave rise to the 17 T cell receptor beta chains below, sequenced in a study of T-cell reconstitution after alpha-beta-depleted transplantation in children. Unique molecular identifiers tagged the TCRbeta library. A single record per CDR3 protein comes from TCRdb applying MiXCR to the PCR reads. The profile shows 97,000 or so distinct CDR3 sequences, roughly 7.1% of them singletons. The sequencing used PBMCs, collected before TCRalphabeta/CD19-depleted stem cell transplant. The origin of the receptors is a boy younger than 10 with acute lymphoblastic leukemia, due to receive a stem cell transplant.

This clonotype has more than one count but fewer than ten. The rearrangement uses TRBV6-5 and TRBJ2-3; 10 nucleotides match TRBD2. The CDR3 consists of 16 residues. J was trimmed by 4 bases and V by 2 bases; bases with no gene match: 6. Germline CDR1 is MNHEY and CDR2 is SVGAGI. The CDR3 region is CASSYKRGGLADTQYF. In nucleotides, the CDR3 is TGTGCCAGCAGTTACAAGCGGGGGGGCTTGGCAGATACGCAGTATTTT.

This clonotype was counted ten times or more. The chain's CDR3 is CASSAGTGTDEQYF. The CDR3 DNA follows: TGTGCCAGCAGCGCCGGGACAGGGACTGACGAGCAGTACTTC. The chain carries TRBV9 and TRBJ2-7, with 9 nucleotides matching TRBD1. Per the germline V gene, CDR1 is SGDLS and CDR2 is YYNGEE. The V gene end was trimmed by 3 bases and the J gene end by 5 bases; junction bases not matched to a gene: 6. The CDR3 has 14 residues.

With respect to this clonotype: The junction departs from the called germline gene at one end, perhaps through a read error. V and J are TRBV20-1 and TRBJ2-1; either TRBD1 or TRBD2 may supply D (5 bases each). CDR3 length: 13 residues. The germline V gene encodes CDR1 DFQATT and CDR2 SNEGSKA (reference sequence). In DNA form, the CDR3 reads TGCAGTGCCAGAGGGGACTCCTACAATGAGCAGTTCTTC. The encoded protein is CSARGDSYNEQFF.

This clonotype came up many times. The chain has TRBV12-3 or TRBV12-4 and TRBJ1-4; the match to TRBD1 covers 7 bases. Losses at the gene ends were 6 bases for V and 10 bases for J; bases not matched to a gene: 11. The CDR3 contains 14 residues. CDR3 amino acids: CASSLTGARGKLFF. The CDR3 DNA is TGTGCCAGCAGCCTCACAGGGGCGAGGGGAAAACTGTTTTTT.

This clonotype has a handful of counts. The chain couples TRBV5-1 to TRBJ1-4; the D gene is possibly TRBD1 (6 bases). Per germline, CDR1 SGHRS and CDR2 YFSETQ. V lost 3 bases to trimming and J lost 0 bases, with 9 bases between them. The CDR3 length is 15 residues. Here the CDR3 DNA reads TGCGCCAGCAGCTGGACAGTAGCAACTAATGAAAAACTGTTTTTT. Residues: CASSWTVATNEKLFF.

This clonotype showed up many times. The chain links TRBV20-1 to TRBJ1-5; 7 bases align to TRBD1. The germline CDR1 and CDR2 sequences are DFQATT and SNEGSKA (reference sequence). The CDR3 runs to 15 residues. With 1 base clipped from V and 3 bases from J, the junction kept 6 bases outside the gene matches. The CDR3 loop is CSARVGTGANQPQHF. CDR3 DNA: TGCAGTGCTAGAGTTGGCACAGGGGCCAATCAGCCCCAGCATTTT.

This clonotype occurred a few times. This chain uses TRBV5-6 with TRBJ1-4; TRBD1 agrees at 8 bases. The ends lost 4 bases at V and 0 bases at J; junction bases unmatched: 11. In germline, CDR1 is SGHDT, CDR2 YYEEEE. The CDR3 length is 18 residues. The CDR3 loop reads CASSPRPGQATTNEKLFF. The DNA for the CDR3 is TGTGCCAGCAGCCCCAGGCCGGGACAGGCAACAACTAATGAAAAACTGTTTTTT.

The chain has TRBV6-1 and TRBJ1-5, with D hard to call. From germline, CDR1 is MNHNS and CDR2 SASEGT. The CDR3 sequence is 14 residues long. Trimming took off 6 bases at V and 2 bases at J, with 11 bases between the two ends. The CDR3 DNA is TGTGCCAGCAGACCCACAGTGGGCAATCAGCCCCAGCATTTT. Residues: CASRPTVGNQPQHF.

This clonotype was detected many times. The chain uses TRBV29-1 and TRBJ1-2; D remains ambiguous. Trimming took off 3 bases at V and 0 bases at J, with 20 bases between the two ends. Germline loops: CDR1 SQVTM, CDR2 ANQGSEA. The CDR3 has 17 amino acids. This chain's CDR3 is CSVETLIPQLANYGYTF. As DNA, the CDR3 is TGCAGCGTTGAGACCCTCATCCCACAGTTAGCTAACTATGGCTACACCTTC.

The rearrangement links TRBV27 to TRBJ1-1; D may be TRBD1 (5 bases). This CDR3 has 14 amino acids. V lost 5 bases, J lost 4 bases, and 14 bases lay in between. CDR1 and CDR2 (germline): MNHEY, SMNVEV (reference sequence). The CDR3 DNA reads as TGTGCCAGCAGTCCCCGTTGGGGGGGCACTGAAGCTTTCTTT. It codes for CASSPRWGGTEAFF.

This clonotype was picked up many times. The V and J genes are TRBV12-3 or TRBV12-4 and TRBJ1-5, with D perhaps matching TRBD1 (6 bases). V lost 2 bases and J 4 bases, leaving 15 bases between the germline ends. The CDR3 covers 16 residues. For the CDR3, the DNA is TGTGCCAGCAGTTTATCGGGTGGGGGCGGGAATCAGCCCCAGCATTTT. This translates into CASSLSGGGGNQPQHF.

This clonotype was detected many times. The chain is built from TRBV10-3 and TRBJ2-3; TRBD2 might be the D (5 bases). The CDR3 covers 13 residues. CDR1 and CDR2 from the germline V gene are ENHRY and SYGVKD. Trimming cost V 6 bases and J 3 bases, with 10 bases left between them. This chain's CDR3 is CAIRVARTDTQYF. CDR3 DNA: TGTGCCATCAGGGTAGCGAGGACAGATACGCAGTATTTT.

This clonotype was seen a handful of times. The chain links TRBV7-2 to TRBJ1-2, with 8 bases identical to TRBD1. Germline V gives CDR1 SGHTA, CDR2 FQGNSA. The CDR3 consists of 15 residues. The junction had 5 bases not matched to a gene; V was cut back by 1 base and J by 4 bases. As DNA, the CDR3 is TGTGCCAGCAGCTTAGGTCCAGGGGGCGGCTATGGCTACACCTTC. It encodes CASSLGPGGGYGYTF.

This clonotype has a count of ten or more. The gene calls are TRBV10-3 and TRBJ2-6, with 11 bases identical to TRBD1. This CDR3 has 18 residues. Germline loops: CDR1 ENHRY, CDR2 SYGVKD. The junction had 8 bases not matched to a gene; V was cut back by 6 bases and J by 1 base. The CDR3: CAISLGQGGSSGANVLTF. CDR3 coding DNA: TGTGCCATCAGCCTGGGACAGGGGGGTTCTTCTGGGGCCAACGTCCTGACTTTC.

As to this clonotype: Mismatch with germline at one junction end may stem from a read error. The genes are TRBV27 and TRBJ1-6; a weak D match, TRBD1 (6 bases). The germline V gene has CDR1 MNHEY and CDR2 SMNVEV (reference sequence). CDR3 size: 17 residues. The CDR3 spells CASSLGQGTTYNSPVHF. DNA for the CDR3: TGTGCCAGCAGTTTGGGCCAGGGGACGACCTATAATTCACCCGTCCACTTT.

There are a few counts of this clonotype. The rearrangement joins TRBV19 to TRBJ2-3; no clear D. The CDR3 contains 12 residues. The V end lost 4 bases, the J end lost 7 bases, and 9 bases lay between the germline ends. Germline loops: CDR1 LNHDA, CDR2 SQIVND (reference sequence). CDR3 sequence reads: CASSTGSHTQYF. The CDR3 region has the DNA TGTGCCAGTAGTACTGGTTCGCATACGCAGTATTTT.

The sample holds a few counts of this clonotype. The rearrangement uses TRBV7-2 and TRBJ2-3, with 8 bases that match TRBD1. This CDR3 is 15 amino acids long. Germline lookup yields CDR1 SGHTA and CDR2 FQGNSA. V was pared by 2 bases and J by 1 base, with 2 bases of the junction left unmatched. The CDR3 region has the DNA TGTGCCAGCAGCTTACAGGGGGCAGGCACAGATACGCAGTATTTT. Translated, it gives CASSLQGAGTDTQYF.